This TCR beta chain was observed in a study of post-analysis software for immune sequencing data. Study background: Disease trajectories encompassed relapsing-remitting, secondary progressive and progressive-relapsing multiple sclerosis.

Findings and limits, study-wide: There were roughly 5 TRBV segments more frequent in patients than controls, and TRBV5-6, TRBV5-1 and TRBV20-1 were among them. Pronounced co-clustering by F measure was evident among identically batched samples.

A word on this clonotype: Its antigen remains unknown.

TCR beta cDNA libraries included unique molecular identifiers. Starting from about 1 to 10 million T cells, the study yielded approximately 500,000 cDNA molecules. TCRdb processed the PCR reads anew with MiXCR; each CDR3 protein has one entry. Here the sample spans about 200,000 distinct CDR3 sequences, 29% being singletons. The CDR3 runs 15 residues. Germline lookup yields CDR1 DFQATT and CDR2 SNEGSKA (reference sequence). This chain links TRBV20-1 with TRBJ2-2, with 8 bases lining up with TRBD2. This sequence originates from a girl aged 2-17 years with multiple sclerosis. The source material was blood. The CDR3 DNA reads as TGCAGCCGGGGGGGGGCGCGGTCAGACACCGGGGAGCTGTTTTTT. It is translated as CSRGGARSDTGELFF.